The 23 T cell receptor beta chains presented below share a single source sample, sequenced in a study of blood T cell repertoires in COVID-19. The assay was immunoSEQ multiplex PCR, and TCRdb's table has in-frame clones only and misses some. The repertoire holds about 230,000 clones, 80% to 90% seen once, with 6.5% to 9.5% in the top ten. Sample: peripheral blood. The receptor source for this set is a woman of 80 years or more with COVID-19, enrolled during active disease.

This rearrangement joins TRBV7-2 to TRBJ1-5; D uncertain. Looked up from germline, CDR1 is SGHTA and CDR2 is FQGNSA. This CDR3 region has 14 residues. V was pared by 5 bases and J by 2 bases, with 10 bases between. The CDR3 reads CASSLRRGNQPQHF. DNA of the CDR3: TGTGCCAGCAGCCTTCGGAGGGGCAATCAGCCCCAGCATTTT. Looking up the rest from reference TRBV7-2 and TRBJ1-5 gives the full variable domain: GAGVSQSPSNKVTEKGKDVELRCDPISGHTALYWYRQSLGQGLEFLIYFQGNSAPDKSGLPSDRFSAERTGGSVSTLTIQRTQQEDSAVYLCASSLRRGNQPQHFGDGTRLSIL.

This rearrangement joins TRBV25-1 to TRBJ1-5; D is possibly TRBD1 (5 bases). This CDR3 spans 15 amino acids. In germline, CDR1 is MGHDK, CDR2 SYGVNS. V was pared by 4 bases and J by 4 bases, with 14 bases between. The CDR3 here is CASSASGGGNQPQHF. The CDR3 DNA follows: TGTGCCAGCAGTGCCTCGGGGGGTGGGAATCAGCCCCAGCATTTT.

This chain links TRBV18 with TRBJ1-6; D is unclear. The CDR3 loop spans 14 amino acids. The V and J ends lost 3 bases and 0 bases respectively, with 3 bases between them. CDR1 KGHSH and CDR2 LQKENI come from the germline V gene. Here the CDR3 DNA reads TGTGCCAGCTCACCGGCCTCCTATAATTCACCCCTCCACTTT. This codes for CASSPASYNSPLHF.

The chain employs TRBV7-9 and TRBJ1-2; TRBD1 agrees at 7 bases. The trim removed 4 bases at V and 4 bases at J, leaving 9 bases unmatched. Germline V CDR1 and CDR2: SEHNR, FQNEAQ (reference sequence). The CDR3 is 15 residues long. The CDR3 region is CASSSQQGSGYGYTF. CDR3 coding DNA: TGTGCCAGCAGCTCCCAACAGGGGTCAGGCTATGGCTACACCTTC.

The chain carries TRBV7-9 and TRBJ1-4, with D tentatively TRBD1 (5 bases). This CDR3 has 16 amino acids. The germline CDR1 and CDR2 sequences are SEHNR and FQNEAQ (reference sequence). V shed 5 bases and J shed 5 bases, with 18 bases lying between them. The DNA for the CDR3 is TGTGCCAGCAGCCCAGCCCTGGGGCTTCTCAATGAAAAACTGTTTTTT. This translates into CASSPALGLLNEKLFF.

The chain joins TRBV5-5 to TRBJ1-5, with 10 bases that match TRBD1. Germline trimming cut 3 bases from V and 1 base from J; bases unmatched to any gene: 7. The CDR3 length is 17 residues. CDR1 SGHKS and CDR2 YYEKEE come from the germline V gene (reference sequence). The DNA for the CDR3 is TGTGCCAGCAGCTCGGGACAGGGGACATACAGCAATCAGCCCCAGCATTTT. Encoded protein: CASSSGQGTYSNQPQHF.

The chain recombines TRBV5-1 with TRBJ1-2; possible D gene TRBD1, 5 bases. CDR3 size: 14 residues. V was cut by 2 bases and J by 4 bases, with 12 bases left in between. The germline CDR1 and CDR2 sequences are SGHRS and YFSETQ. CDR3 residues: CASSFAQDVYGYTF. The CDR3 coding sequence is TGCGCCAGCAGCTTTGCACAGGACGTCTATGGCTACACCTTC.

The chain is built from TRBV19 and TRBJ1-1; D call uncertain. CDR3 length: 14 amino acids. Germline CDR1 and CDR2: LNHDA and SQIVND (reference sequence). The V end lost 5 bases, the J end lost 7 bases, and 17 bases lay between the germline ends. The CDR3 spells CASSLSSGVGEAFF. DNA of the CDR3: TGTGCCAGTAGTCTATCTTCAGGTGTGGGTGAAGCTTTCTTT.

This rearrangement joins TRBV5-5 to TRBJ2-6; D gene ambiguous. CDR3 length: 17 amino acids. CDR1 is SGHKS and CDR2 is YYEKEE in the germline V gene (reference sequence). Trimming cost V 0 bases and J 0 bases, with 10 bases left between them. CDR3 loop: CASSLDPASSGANVLTF. The CDR3 region has the DNA TGTGCCAGCAGCTTGGATCCGGCTAGCTCTGGGGCCAACGTCCTGACTTTC. The full variable domain, rest sourced from reference TRBV5-5 and TRBJ2-6, is DAGVTQSPTHLIKTRGQQVTLRCSPISGHKSVSWYQQVLGQGPQFIFQYYEKEERGRGNFPDRFSARQFPNYSSELNVNALLLGDSALYLCASSLDPASSGANVLTFGAGSRLTVL.

The V and J genes are TRBV10-3 and TRBJ2-3; 10 positions match TRBD1. The V and J ends lost 10 bases and 0 bases, in that order; junction bases with no gene match: 7. The CDR3 is made up of 15 amino acids. The germline V gene encodes CDR1 ENHRY and CDR2 SYGVKD. DNA for the CDR3: TGTGCCACCGCCGGGACAGGGGCGAGCACAGATACGCAGTATTTT. Its translation: CATAGTGASTDTQYF.

V is TRBV4-3 and J is TRBJ2-6, with TRBD1 matching over 9 bases. This CDR3 has 20 residues. Germline V gives CDR1 LGHNA, CDR2 YSLEER. V dropped 0 bases and J dropped 0; count of bases not matched to a gene: 9. CDR3 DNA sequence: TGCGCCAGCAGCCAAGACCTACCGGGACAGGGCAGCTCTGGGGCCAACGTCCTGACTTTC. It encodes CASSQDLPGQGSSGANVLTF.

This sequence joins TRBV5-1 and TRBJ1-1; 9 bases line up with TRBD1. Germline CDR1 reads SGHRS; CDR2 reads YFSETQ. This CDR3 has 16 amino acids. V shed 4 bases and J 1 base; nucleotides not matched to a gene: 8. The CDR3 DNA is TGCGCCAGCAGCACACAACCGACAGGGGGGAACACTGAAGCTTTCTTT. Protein product: CASSTQPTGGNTEAFF. Together with reference TRBV5-1 and TRBJ1-1, the CDR3 gives the full variable domain: KAGVTQTPRYLIKTRGQQVTLSCSPISGHRSVSWYQQTPGQGLQFLFEYFSETQRNKGNFPGRFSGRQFSNSRSEMNVSTLELGDSALYLCASSTQPTGGNTEAFFGQGTRLTVV.

The chain employs TRBV28 and TRBJ1-4; possible D gene TRBD1, 6 bases. V shed 3 bases and J shed 7 bases, with 15 bases lying between them. This CDR3 has 15 residues. CDR1 MDHEN and CDR2 SYDVKM come from the germline V gene. The CDR3 sequence: CASSLLVGGAEKLFF. The CDR3 DNA reads as TGTGCCAGCAGTTTGTTAGTAGGGGGGGCTGAAAAACTGTTTTTT.

The rearrangement joins TRBV29-1 to TRBJ1-2; 7 bases are a match to TRBD1. The germline V gene encodes CDR1 SQVTM and CDR2 ANQGSEA. The CDR3 has 12 residues. The ends lost 7 bases at V and 6 bases at J; junction bases unmatched: 8. The CDR3 DNA follows: TGCAGCGACTGGACAGGTACGAATGGCTACACCTTC. Protein product: CSDWTGTNGYTF. Supplemented by reference TRBV29-1 and TRBJ1-2, the full variable domain reads SAVISQKPSRDICQRGTSLTIQCQVDSQVTMMFWYRQQPGQSLTLIATANQGSEATYESGFVIDKFPISRPNLTFSTLTVSNMSPEDSSIYLCSDWTGTNGYTFGSGTRLTVV.

The CDR3 DNA reads as TGTGCCAGCAGTTCGACAGGGATCAACGAGCAGTACTTC. This encodes CASSSTGINEQYF. The rearrangement joins TRBV28 to TRBJ2-7, with 7 bases that match TRBD1. Germline V lookup: CDR1 MDHEN, CDR2 SYDVKM. The V segment lost 4 bases and the J segment 5 bases; nucleotides outside the gene matches: 5. CDR3 size: 13 residues.

The J gene is TRBJ2-5, the V gene TRBV10-3; tentative D call: TRBD2 (5 bases). Trimming shortened V by 3 bases and J by 5 bases, and 10 bases separated the two germline ends. The CDR3 consists of 13 residues. Looked up from germline, CDR1 is ENHRY and CDR2 is SYGVKD. CDR3 DNA sequence: TGTGCCATCAGTGACGGGGAGAGGGAGACCCAGTACTTC. Translation: CAISDGERETQYF.

This clone was seen a handful of times. The rearrangement joins TRBV11-2 to TRBJ1-6; 7 nucleotides line up with TRBD1. The CDR3 is 14 residues long. Trimming cost V 4 bases and J 8 bases; bases outside gene matches: 5. Germline CDR1 SGHAT, CDR2 FQNNGV. The CDR3 sequence is CASSSRGIYSPLHF. In nucleotides, the CDR3 is TGTGCCAGCAGCTCCAGGGGGATATATTCACCCCTCCACTTT.

The J gene is TRBJ2-1, the V gene TRBV27, with D possibly being TRBD1 (5 bases). V shed 5 bases and J shed 10 bases, with 18 bases lying between them. CDR1 MNHEY and CDR2 SMNVEV come from the germline V gene (reference sequence). The CDR3 runs to 14 residues. This CDR3 is CASSNPAGRGEQFF. For the CDR3, the DNA is TGTGCCAGCAGTAACCCCGCAGGTAGGGGCGAGCAGTTCTTC.

This clone was counted a single time. The chain uses TRBV6-5 and TRBJ1-6, with D perhaps matching TRBD1 (5 bases). The CDR3 is made up of 15 amino acids. The V end lost 6 bases, the J end lost 10 bases, and 19 bases lay between the germline ends. From germline, CDR1 is MNHEY and CDR2 SVGAGI. The CDR3 loop reads CASRGPRGGKSPLHF. The CDR3, as DNA: TGTGCCAGCAGAGGACCCCGGGGCGGGAAGTCACCCCTCCACTTT.

The chain joins TRBV15 to TRBJ1-4; TRBD1 might be the D (6 bases). The V gene lost 6 bases and the J gene lost 7 bases, with 12 bases spanning the gap. Germline V gene data show CDR1 as LNHNV and CDR2 as YYDKDF (reference sequence). This CDR3 spans 13 amino acids. Here the CDR3 DNA reads TGTGCCACCAGTAGCGGGGGCACTGAAAAACTGTTTTTT. Residues: CATSSGGTEKLFF.

This clone was seen only a few times. This chain uses TRBV5-1 with TRBJ2-1, with D maybe TRBD2 (7 bases). The CDR3 is 14 residues long. Trimming left V 2 bases short and J 5 bases short, with 11 bases between. CDR1 and CDR2 (germline): SGHRS, YFSETQ. CDR3 nucleotide sequence: TGCGCCAGCAGCTTCGGGGGGCCTAACAATGAGCAGTTCTTC. Protein: CASSFGGPNNEQFF.

V and J are TRBV18 and TRBJ2-7, with 15 bases lining up with TRBD2. The CDR3 covers 20 residues. CDR1 is KGHSH, CDR2 LQKENI, per germline. Losses at the gene ends were 1 base for V and 1 base for J; bases not matched to a gene: 11. CDR3 sequence (DNA): TGTGCCAGCTCACCACAGGCGGGGACTAGCGGGGGGCCGGGGTCCTACGAGCAGTACTTC. Residues: CASSPQAGTSGGPGSYEQYF. The complete variable domain, with remaining parts taken from reference TRBV18 and TRBJ2-7, reads NAGVMQNPRHLVRRRGQEARLRCSPMKGHSHVYWYRQLPEEGLKFMVYLQKENIIDESGMPKERFSAEFPKEGPSILRIQQVVRGDSAAYFCASSPQAGTSGGPGSYEQYFGPGTRLTVT.

The chain couples TRBV5-1 to TRBJ2-1; 11 positions agree with TRBD2. The V segment lost 2 bases and the J segment 7 bases; nucleotides outside the gene matches: 2. CDR3 length: 14 residues. Germline loops: CDR1 SGHRS, CDR2 YFSETQ. The CDR3 DNA is TGCGCCAGCAGCTTTAGACTAGCGGGGAATGAGCAGTTCTTC. Translating gives CASSFRLAGNEQFF.